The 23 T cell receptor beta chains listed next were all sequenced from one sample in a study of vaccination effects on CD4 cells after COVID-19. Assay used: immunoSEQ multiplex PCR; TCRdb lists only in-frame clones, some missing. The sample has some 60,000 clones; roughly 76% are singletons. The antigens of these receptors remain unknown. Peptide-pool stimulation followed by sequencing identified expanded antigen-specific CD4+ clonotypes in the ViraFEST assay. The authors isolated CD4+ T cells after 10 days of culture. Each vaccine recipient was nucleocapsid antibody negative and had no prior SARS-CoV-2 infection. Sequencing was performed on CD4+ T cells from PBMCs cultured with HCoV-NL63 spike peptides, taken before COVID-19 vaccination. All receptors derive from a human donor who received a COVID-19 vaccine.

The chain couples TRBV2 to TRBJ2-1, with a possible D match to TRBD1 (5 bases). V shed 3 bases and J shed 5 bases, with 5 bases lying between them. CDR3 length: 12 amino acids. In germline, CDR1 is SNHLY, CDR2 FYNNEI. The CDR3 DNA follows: TGTGCCAGCAGTGACAGGGACAATGAGCAGTTCTTC. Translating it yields CASSDRDNEQFF.

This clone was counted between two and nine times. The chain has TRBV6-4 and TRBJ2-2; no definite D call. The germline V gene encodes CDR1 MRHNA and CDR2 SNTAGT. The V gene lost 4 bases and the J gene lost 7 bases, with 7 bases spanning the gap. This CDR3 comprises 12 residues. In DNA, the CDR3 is TGTGCCAGCAGTGGCAGCGACGGGGAGCTGTTTTTT. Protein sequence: CASSGSDGELFF.

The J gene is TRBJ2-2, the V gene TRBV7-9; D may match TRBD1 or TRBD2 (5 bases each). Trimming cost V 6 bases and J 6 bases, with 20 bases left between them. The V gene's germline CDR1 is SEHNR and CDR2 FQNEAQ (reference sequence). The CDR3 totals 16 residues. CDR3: CASRKFGAGLAGELFF. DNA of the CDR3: TGTGCCAGCAGGAAATTCGGGGCAGGGTTGGCCGGGGAGCTGTTTTTT.

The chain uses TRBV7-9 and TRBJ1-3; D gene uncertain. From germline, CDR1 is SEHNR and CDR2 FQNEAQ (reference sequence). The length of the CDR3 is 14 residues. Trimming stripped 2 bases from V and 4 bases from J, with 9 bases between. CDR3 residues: CASSLLSYGNTIYF. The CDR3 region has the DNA TGTGCCAGCAGCTTATTGTCATACGGAAACACCATATATTTT.

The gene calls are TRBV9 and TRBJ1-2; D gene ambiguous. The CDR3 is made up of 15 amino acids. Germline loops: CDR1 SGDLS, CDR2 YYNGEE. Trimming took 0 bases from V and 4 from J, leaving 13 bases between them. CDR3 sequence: CASSVGSTSAYGYTF. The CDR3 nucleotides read TGTGCCAGCAGCGTAGGTTCCACCAGCGCCTATGGCTACACCTTC.

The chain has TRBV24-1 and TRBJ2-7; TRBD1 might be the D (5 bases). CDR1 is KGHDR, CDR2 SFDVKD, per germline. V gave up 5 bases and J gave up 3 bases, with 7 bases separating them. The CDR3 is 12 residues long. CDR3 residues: CATSGRDYEQYV. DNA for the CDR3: TGTGCCACCAGTGGCAGGGACTACGAGCAGTACGTC.

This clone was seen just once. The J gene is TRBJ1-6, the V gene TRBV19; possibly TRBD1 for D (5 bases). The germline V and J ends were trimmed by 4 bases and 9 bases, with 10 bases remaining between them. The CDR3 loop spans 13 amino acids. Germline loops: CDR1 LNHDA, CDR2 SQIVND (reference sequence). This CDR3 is CASSTGFRSPLHF. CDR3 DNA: TGTGCCAGTAGTACAGGGTTTCGTTCACCCCTCCACTTT.

The CDR3 nucleotides read TGTGCCAGCACCCCCACGGGGGGCACTGAAGCTTTCTTT. As protein: CASTPTGGTEAFF. The rearrangement uses TRBV6-5 and TRBJ1-1; TRBD1 might be the D (5 bases). The CDR3 runs to 13 residues. V was pared by 7 bases and J by 4 bases, with 13 bases between. Looked up from germline, CDR1 is MNHEY and CDR2 is SVGAGI.

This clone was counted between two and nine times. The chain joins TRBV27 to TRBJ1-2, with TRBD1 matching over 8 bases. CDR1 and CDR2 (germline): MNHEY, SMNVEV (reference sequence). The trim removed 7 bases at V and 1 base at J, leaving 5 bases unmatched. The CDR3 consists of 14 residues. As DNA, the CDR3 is TGTGCCAGCACCGGGACAGGTGGTAACTATGGCTACACCTTC. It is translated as CASTGTGGNYGYTF.

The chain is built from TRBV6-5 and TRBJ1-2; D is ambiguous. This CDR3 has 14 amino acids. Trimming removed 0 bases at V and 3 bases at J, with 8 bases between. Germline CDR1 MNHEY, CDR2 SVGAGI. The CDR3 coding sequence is TGTGCCAGCAGTTACTCCCTGACACACTATGGCTACACCTTC. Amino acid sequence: CASSYSLTHYGYTF.

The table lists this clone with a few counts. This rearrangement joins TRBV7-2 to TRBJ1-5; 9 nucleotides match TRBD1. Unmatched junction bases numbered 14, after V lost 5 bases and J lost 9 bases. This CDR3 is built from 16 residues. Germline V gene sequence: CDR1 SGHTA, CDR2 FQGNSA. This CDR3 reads CASSPVVQGAAMPQHF. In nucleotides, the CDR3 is TGTGCCAGCAGCCCAGTCGTACAGGGGGCGGCAATGCCCCAGCATTTT. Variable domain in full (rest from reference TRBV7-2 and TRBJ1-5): GAGVSQSPSNKVTEKGKDVELRCDPISGHTALYWYRQSLGQGLEFLIYFQGNSAPDKSGLPSDRFSAERTGGSVSTLTIQRTQQEDSAVYLCASSPVVQGAAMPQHFGDGTRLSIL.

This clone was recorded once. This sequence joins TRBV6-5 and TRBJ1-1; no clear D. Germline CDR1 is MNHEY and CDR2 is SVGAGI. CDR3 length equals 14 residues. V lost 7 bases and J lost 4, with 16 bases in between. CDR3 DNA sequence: TGTGCCAGCACCCATACAGCAGCGGGCACTGAAGCTTTCTTT. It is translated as CASTHTAAGTEAFF.

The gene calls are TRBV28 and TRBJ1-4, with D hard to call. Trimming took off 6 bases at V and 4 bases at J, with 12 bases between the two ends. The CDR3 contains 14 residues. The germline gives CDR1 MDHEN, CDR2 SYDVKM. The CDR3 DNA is TGTGCCAGCAGCCTGGACGCACTTAATGAAAAACTGTTTTTT. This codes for CASSLDALNEKLFF.

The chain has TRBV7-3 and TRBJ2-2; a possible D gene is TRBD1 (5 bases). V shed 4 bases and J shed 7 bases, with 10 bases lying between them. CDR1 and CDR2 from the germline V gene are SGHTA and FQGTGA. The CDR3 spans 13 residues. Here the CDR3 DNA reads TGTGCCAGCAGCTCCAGGGAACTCGGGGAGCTGTTTTTT. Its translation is CASSSRELGELFF.

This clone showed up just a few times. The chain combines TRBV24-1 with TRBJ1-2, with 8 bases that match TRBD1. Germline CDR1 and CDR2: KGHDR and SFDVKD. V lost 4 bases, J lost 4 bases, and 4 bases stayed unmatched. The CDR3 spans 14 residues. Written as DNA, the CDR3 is TGTGCCACCAGTGACCCTGGGACAGGCTATGGCTACACCTTC. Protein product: CATSDPGTGYGYTF.

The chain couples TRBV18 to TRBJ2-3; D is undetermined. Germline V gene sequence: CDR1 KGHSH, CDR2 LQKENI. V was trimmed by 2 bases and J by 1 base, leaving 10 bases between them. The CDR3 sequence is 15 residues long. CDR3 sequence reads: CASSPNGQGTDTQYF. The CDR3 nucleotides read TGTGCCAGCTCACCAAATGGGCAGGGCACAGATACGCAGTATTTT.

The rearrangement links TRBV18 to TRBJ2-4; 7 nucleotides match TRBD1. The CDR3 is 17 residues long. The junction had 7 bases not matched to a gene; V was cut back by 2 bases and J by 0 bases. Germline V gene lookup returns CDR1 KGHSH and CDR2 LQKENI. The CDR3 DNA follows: TGTGCCAGCTCACCAGTCCCACAGGGGATAGCCAAAAACATTCAGTACTTC. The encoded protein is CASSPVPQGIAKNIQYF.

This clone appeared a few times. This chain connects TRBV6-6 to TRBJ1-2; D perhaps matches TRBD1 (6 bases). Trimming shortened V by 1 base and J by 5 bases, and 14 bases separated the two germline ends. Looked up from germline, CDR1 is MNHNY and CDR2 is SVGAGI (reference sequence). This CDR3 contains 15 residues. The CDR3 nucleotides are TGTGCCAGCAGTTACTTGGGGGGCGGGGTGTATGGCTACACCTTC. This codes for CASSYLGGGVYGYTF.

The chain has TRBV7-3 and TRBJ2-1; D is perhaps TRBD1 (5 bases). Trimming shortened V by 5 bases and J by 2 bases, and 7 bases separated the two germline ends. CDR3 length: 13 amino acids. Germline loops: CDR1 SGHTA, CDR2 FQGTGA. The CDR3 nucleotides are TGTGCCAGCAGCAGGGGCCCCTACAATGAGCAGTTCTTC. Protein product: CASSRGPYNEQFF.

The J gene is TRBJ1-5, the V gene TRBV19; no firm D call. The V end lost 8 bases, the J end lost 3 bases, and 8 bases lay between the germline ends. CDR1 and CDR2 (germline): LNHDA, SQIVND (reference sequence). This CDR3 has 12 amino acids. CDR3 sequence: CASLGPNQPQHF. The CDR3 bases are TGTGCCAGTTTAGGTCCCAATCAGCCCCAGCATTTT.

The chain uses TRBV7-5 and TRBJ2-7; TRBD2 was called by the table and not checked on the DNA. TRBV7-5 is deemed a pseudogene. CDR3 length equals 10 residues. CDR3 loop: CARTLYEQYV. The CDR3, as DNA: TGTGCCAGAACCCTCTACGAGCAGTACGTC.

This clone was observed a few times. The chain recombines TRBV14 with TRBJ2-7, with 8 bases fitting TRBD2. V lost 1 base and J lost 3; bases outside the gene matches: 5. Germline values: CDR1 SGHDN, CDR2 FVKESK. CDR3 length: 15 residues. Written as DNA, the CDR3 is TGTGCCAGCAGCCAAGGGCTGGGACTAGTCTACGAGCAGTACGTC. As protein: CASSQGLGLVYEQYV.

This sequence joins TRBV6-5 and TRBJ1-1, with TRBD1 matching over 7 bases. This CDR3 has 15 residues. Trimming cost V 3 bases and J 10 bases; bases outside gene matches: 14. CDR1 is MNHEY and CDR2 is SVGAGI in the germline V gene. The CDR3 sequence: CASSYKGQPRWGAFF. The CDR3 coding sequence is TGTGCCAGCAGTTATAAGGGACAGCCCAGATGGGGAGCTTTCTTT.